The clone carrying this T cell receptor beta chain was observed a handful of times. Its cognate antigen is unknown. The CDR3 sequence is 13 residues long. V shed 4 bases and J shed 8 bases, with 14 bases lying between them. CDR1 is MNHNS and CDR2 is SASEGT in the germline V gene. TCRdb's table, derived via immunoSEQ multiplex PCR, lists solely in-frame clones and lacks some. The sample contains 10,000 or so clones, about 60% of which appear only once. This entry comes from a study of CD4+ T cells in melanoma. Regarding the study as a whole: Reportedly, melanoma neoantigen-specific CD4+ T cells showed varied differentiation states.

The V and J genes are TRBV6-1 and TRBJ1-1, with D hard to call. The source material was cells from a culture (not recorded whether cultured in vitro). The receptor was isolated from a human donor with melanoma. CDR3 amino acids: CASSAKLNLEAFF. DNA of the CDR3: TGTGCCAGCAGTGCCAAACTAAACTTAGAAGCTTTCTTT.